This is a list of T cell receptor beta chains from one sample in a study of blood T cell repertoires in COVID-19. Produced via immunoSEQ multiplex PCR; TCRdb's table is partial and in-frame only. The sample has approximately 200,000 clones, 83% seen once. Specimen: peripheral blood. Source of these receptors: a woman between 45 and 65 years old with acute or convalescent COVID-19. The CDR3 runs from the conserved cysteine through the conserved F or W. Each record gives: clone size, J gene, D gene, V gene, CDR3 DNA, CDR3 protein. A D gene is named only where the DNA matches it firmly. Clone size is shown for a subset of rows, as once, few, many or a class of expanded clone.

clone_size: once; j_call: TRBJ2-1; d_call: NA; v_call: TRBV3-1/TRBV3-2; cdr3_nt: TGTGCCAGCAGCCAAGATGGGGCGTCATACAATGAGCAGTTCTTC; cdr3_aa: CASSQDGASYNEQFF
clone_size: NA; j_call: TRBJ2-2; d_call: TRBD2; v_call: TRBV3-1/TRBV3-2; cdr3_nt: TGTGCCAGCAGTCAGGACGGGACTAGCATCTCCTCCGGGGAGCTGTTTTTT; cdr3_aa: CASSQDGTSISSGELFF
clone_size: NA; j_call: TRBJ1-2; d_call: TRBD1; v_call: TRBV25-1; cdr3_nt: TGTGCCAGCAGTAGCCAGGGGGTCATCCATGGCTACACCTTC; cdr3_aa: CASSSQGVIHGYTF
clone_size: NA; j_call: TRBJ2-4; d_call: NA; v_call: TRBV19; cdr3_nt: TGTGCCAGCACCTCGGCCCCCGGGGGTCTTAACATTCAGTACTTC; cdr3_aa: CASTSAPGGLNIQYF
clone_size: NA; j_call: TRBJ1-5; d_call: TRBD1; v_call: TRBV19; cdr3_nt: TGTGCCAGTACCACGGGACAGTCAAAAGTCAATCAGCCCCAGCATTTT; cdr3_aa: CASTTGQSKVNQPQHF
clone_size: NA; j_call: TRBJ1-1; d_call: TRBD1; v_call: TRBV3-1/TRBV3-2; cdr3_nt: TGTGCCAGCAGCCGGGGACAGATTACCACTGAAGCTTTCTTT; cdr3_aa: CASSRGQITTEAFF
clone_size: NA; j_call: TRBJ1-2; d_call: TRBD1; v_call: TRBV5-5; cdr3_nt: TGTGCCAGCAGCTACACGACAGGGGGGAATGGCTACACCTTC; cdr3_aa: CASSYTTGGNGYTF
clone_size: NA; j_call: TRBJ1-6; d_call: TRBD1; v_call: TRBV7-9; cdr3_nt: TGTGCCAGCAGCGACTGGGACAGCTTTAATTCACCCCTCCACTTT; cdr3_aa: CASSDWDSFNSPLHF
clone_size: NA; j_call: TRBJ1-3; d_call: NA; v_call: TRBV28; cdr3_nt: TGTGCCAGCAGTTTATTAGGGGGAAGAAACACCATATATTTT; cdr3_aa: CASSLLGGRNTIYF
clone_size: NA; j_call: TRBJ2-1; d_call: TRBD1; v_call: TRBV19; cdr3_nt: TGTGCCAGTCCCCGGGACAGCGTCTCCTACAATGAGCAGTTCTTC; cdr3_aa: CASPRDSVSYNEQFF
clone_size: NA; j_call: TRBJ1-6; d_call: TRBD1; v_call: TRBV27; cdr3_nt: TGTGCCAGCAGTTCTGGGACAGGGGTTGGTTCACCCCTCCACTTT; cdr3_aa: CASSSGTGVGSPLHF
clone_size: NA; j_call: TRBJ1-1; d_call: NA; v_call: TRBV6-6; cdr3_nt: TGTGCCATCCACGGACAACCCCCGGACACTGAAGCTTTCTTT; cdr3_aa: CAIHGQPPDTEAFF
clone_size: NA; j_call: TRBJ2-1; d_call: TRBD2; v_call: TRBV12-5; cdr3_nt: TGTGCTAGTGGCCTACTAGCGGGAGGGGGTAATGAGCAGTTCTTC; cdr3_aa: CASGLLAGGGNEQFF
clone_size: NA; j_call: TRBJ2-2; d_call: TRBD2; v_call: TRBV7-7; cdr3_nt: TGTGCCAGCAGCTTAAATAGCGGGAGCTACACCGGGGAGCTGTTTTTT; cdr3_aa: CASSLNSGSYTGELFF
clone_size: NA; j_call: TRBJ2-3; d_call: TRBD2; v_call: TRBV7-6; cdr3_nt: TGTGCCAGCAGCCCGAACCTAGCGGGAGGCACAGATACGCAGTATTTT; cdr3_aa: CASSPNLAGGTDTQYF
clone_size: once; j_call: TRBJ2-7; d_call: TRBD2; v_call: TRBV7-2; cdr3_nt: TGTGCCAGCAGCTTAATGGGCGGGAGCTACGAGCAGTACTTC; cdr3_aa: CASSLMGGSYEQYF
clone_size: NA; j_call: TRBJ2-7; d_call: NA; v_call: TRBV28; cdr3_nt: TGTGCCAGCACCCCGTGGCGGGCGGTCTACGAGCAGTACTTC; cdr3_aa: CASTPWRAVYEQYF
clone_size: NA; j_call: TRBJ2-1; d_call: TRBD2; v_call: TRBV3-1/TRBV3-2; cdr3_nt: TGTGCCAGCAGCCAGGGGACTAGCGGGAGCAATGAGCAGTTCTTC; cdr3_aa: CASSQGTSGSNEQFF
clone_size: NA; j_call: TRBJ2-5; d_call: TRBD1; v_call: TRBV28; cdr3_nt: TGTGCCAGCAGTCCAATGACAGGGGCGGGGGAGACCCAGTACTTC; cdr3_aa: CASSPMTGAGETQYF
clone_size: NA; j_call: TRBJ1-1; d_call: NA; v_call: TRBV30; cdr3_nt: TGTGCCTGTAATCCGGGAATTAAAGCTTTCTTT; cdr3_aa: CACNPGIKAFF
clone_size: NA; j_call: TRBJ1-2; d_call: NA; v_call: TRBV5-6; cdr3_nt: TGTGCCAGCAGCTCCCCTATTGACTATGGCTACACCTTC; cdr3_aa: CASSSPIDYGYTF
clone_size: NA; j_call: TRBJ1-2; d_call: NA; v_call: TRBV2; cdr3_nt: TGTGCCAGCAGGAAAACAGACAAATTCTATGGCTACACCTTC; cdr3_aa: CASRKTDKFYGYTF
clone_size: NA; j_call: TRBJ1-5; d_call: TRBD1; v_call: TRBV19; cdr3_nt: TGTGCCAGTAGTAGGGACAGGGGGGATCAGCCCCAGCATTTT; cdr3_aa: CASSRDRGDQPQHF